This record looks at one TCR beta chain sequence and its context. Antigen: not known. The study ran its PCR with 60 Vbeta and 13 Jbeta primers. The protocol was immunoSEQ multiplex PCR, while the TCRdb copy is restricted to in-frame clones and leaves out a portion. The sample holds around 250,000 clones, about 81% seen once. The data were taken from a study of cytomegalovirus exposure and HLA in healthy donors. General study results and limits: Accounts indicate the classifier identified cytomegalovirus status with strong specificity and sensitivity.

The sequence came from a woman aged 55-69 years in good health and CMV-seropositive. Source material: PBMCs.

This CDR3 is CASSPQRLELNNEQFF. The CDR3, as DNA: TGTGCCAGCTCACCACAGAGACTAGAGCTAAACAATGAGCAGTTCTTC. The chain combines TRBV18 with TRBJ2-1; perhaps TRBD2 as D (6 bases). Germline-derived CDR1 and CDR2 are KGHSH and LQKENI. V lost 1 base and J lost 5, with 15 bases in between. CDR3 size: 16 residues.